Sequencing of this TCR beta chain was carried out in a study of cytomegalovirus exposure and HLA in healthy donors. There are 16 residues in the CDR3. Germline loops: CDR1 LNHDA, CDR2 SQIVND (reference sequence). V shed 5 bases and J 3 bases; nucleotides not matched to a gene: 4. Regarding this clone: The antigen is undetermined.

Some clones are missing from TCRdb's copy, which holds only in-frame ones; the method was immunoSEQ multiplex PCR. The sample records roughly 60,000 clones, about 91% being singletons. Whole-study findings and limits: Investigators reported 150 to 200 TCR beta chains as tied to cytomegalovirus. The classifier reportedly diagnosed cytomegalovirus status with high specificity and sensitivity. Most TCR sequences showed up rarely, but some public TCRs showed up in many donors.

V and J are TRBV19 and TRBJ2-3; 14 bases align to TRBD2. What was sequenced was PBMCs. The receptor was isolated from a woman between 18 and 29 years old in good health and CMV-seronegative. The CDR3 region has the DNA TGTGCCAGTAGTTCGGGACTAGCGGGAGAGACAGATACGCAGTATTTT. This gives the protein CASSSGLAGETDTQYF.